This T cell receptor beta chain appears in the sequencing data of a study of response to subunit inactivated influenza vaccine. TCRdb called the RT-PCR reads again in MiXCR, with one record for every CDR3 protein. The sample records 500,000 to 600,000 distinct CDR3 sequences, roughly 15% being singletons. Notes on the study in general: Each seasonal influenza vaccination, the authors suggested, recruits few new T cells.

Note on this clonotype: As yet, its antigen is unknown.

Trimming stripped 4 bases from V and 8 bases from J, with 18 bases between. The CDR3 is made up of 15 amino acids. From germline, CDR1 is MDHEN and CDR2 SYDVKM. This chain uses TRBV28 with TRBJ2-1; no firm D call. The sequence was obtained from a man aged 50-60 years who received an inactivated influenza vaccine. The source material was PBMCs from blood, sampled roughly 12 days after vaccination. The CDR3 bases are TGTGCCAGCAGTTCCGACGCTACCGACATAGATGAGCAGTTCTTC. Translating gives CASSSDATDIDEQFF.